This TCR beta chain was profiled in a study of T cell changes during pregnancy in multiple sclerosis. Using immunoSEQ multiplex PCR, the repertoire was profiled, and TCRdb retains in-frame clones only, with some absent. This table holds 50,000 to 65,000 clones, approximately 93% found once. In germline, CDR1 is SNHLY, CDR2 FYNNEI. V shed 7 bases and J shed 6 bases, with 19 bases lying between them. This CDR3 spans 14 amino acids. The J gene is TRBJ2-7, the V gene TRBV2, with a possible D match to TRBD2 (5 bases). The sample consisted of CD8+ T cells from peripheral blood mononuclear cells, taken in the second trimester of pregnancy. The source is a female donor with multiple sclerosis, enrolled in a pregnancy study. Here the CDR3 reads CASKKVVGETEQYF. The CDR3 bases are TGTGCCAGCAAGAAGGTAGTGGGAGAGACCGAGCAGTACTTC.